A selection of T cell receptor beta chains follows, all from one sample in a study of blood T cell repertoires in COVID-19. Clones were read by immunoSEQ multiplex PCR, and TCRdb kept only the in-frame ones, dropping some. The sample includes about 440,000 clones, 90% seen only once; the top ten take around 0.6%. Sequences were obtained from PBMCs or T cells enriched from blood (not recorded which). The source is a man aged 18-30 years who had recovered from COVID-19. Both conserved end residues are part of each CDR3. A D gene is named only where the DNA matches it firmly.

TRBD1	TRBV28	TRBJ1-2	CATWGRGDGYTF
-	TRBV27	TRBJ1-2	CASSFGQGPGGNYGYTF
-	TRBV7-8	TRBJ2-1	CASSLGTPEQFF
-	TRBV23-1	TRBJ2-4	CASSSREAKNIQYF
-	TRBV11-2	TRBJ2-7	CASSPGDYEQYF
-	TRBV9	TRBJ2-5	CASSVAGQETQYF
-	TRBV27	TRBJ2-2	CASSFFERPNTGELFF
-	TRBV29-1	TRBJ1-1	CSVGLGGEAFF
TRBD1	TRBV12-3/TRBV12-4	TRBJ1-1	CASITGQGFEAFF
TRBD1	TRBV11-2	TRBJ1-6	CASSTWGQGARSPLHF
TRBD1	TRBV6-1	TRBJ1-1	CASRDRENTEAFF
-	TRBV19	TRBJ2-1	CASSVAPAGEQFF
-	TRBV5-1	TRBJ2-7	CASSLWASYEQYF
-	TRBV25-1	TRBJ1-1	CASSEFGQVNTEAFF
-	TRBV27	TRBJ1-4	CASTHRGGDEKLFF
TRBD2	TRBV7-2	TRBJ2-1	CASSSPGLVIDEQFF
-	TRBV5-5	TRBJ1-3	CASSPRQSGNTIYF
TRBD1	TRBV5-6	TRBJ1-2	CASSFAVTGLLDGYTF
TRBD1	TRBV9	TRBJ1-1	CASSTQGGNTEAFF
TRBD1	TRBV18	TRBJ1-5	CASSGDRGSNQPQHF
-	TRBV19	TRBJ1-5	CASSAPQGNSNQPQHF
TRBD1	TRBV28	TRBJ1-2	CASSFGDRNYGYTF
-	TRBV24-1	TRBJ1-2	CATSGIQSNYGYTF
TRBD1	TRBV11-2	TRBJ1-1	CASSSPGQGANTEAFF